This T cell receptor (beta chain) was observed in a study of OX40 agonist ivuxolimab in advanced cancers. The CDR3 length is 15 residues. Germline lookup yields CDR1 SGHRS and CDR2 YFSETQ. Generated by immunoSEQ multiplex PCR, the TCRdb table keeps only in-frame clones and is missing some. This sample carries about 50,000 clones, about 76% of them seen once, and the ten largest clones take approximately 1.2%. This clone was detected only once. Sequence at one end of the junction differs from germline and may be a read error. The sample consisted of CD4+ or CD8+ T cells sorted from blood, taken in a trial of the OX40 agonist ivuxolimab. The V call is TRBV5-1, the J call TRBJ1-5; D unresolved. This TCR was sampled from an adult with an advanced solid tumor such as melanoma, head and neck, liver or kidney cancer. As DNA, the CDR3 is TGTGCCAGCAGCCTTAAGTTTAATCGCAATCAGCCCCAGCATTTT. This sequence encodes CASSLKFNRNQPQHF.